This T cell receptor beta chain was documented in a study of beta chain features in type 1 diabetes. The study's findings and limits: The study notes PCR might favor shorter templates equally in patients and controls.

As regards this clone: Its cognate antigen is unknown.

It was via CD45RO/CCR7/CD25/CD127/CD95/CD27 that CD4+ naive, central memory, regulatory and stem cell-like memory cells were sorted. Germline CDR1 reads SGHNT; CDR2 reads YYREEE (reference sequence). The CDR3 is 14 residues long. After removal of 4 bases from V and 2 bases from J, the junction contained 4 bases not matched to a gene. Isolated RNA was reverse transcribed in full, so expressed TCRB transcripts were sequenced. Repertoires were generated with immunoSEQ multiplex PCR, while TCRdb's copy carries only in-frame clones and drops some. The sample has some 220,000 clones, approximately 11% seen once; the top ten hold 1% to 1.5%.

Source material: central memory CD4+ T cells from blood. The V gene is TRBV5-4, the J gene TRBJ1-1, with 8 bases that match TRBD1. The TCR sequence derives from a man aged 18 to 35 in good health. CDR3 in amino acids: CASSPTGGNTEAFF. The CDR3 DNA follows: TGTGCCAGCAGCCCCACAGGGGGAAACACTGAAGCTTTCTTT.